This TCR beta chain was captured by sequencing in a study of blood T cell repertoires in COVID-19. Method: immunoSEQ multiplex PCR; TCRdb's copy keeps in-frame clones and lacks some. Of hundreds of thousands of clones listed, just over 85% are singletons. The CDR3 extends over 13 amino acids. Germline V lookup: CDR1 ENHRY, CDR2 SYGVKD. The V end was cut by 2 bases, the J end by 6 bases, with 10 bases between. The V gene is TRBV10-3, the J gene TRBJ1-1, with D unresolved. The sample comprised peripheral blood. The TCR originated in a woman under 40 with active or convalescent COVID-19. CDR3: CAISEGSGAEAFF. The CDR3 DNA reads as TGTGCCATCAGTGAGGGCAGCGGCGCTGAAGCTTTCTTT.